The source of this TCR beta chain is a study of cytomegalovirus exposure and HLA in healthy donors (dated by TCRdb to about 2017). Context from the whole study: An earlier analysis of more than 550 of the donors reported approximately 260 Gb of sequence data and about 120 million unique TCR beta sequences obtained from about 200 million T cells. An early release covering around 630 HLA-typed donors comprised about 300 gigabases of sequencing data and 85 million to 100 million unique TCR sequences. A later genetic analysis took genome-wide SNP genotypes for about three fifths of the roughly 700 donors and used that subset as a discovery cohort. Of the 300 to 450 genotyped donors, approximately 81% were placed in the genetic ancestry cluster associated with self-reported Caucasian donors. Besides the first cohort of some 670 subjects, a separate validation cohort made up of 95 to 150 different subjects was used. HLA typing included class I and class II loci at four-digit resolution. Four to six DR-DQ haplotypes were handled as single units for association and clustering, since linkage in the cohort was strong. Rather than drawing on any new phenotypic data, the later analysis identified candidate immune exposures from TCR beta sequences and the way those sequences occurred across donors. The aim of the study was to test whether cataloging public T cell receptors could identify signatures of past pathogen exposure. To study patterns of TCR occurrence, a later analysis re-analyzed previously published TCR beta repertoires from 700 or so donors and added high-resolution HLA genotyping. All discovery cohort repertoires had been generated using a single sequencing platform. An earlier analysis of 500 to 650 of the donors applied high-throughput TCR beta sequencing to assess whether each TCR beta V gene segment acted as functional or pseudogenic. Typing coverage differed by locus: A, B, C, DRB1 and DQB1 were typed in about 629-640 donors, DQA1 in about 560, DPA1 in 600 to 610, and DPB1 in 472. Alongside the repertoire data, information on donor age, sex, ethnicity and CMV serostatus was compiled. The study profiled the T cell repertoires of 500 to 800 subjects by immunosequencing and related them to cytomegalovirus serostatus. Among around 400 genotyped donors of the cohort, an average of approximately 240,000 unique TCR beta nucleotide sequences were sequenced per donor, roughly 18% of them non-productive. To predict cytomegalovirus infection status, the study combined high-throughput TCR immunosequencing, statistical association of individual TCRs with disease status, and machine learning. The research as a whole found: The sequencing pipeline was judged likely to have produced a cluster of highly shared sequence variants as a technical artifact. Strong co-occurrence of HLA alleles, especially DR and DQ, made assigning TCR associations to individual alleles difficult. The classifier was reported to diagnose cytomegalovirus status with high specificity and sensitivity in both the original and validation cohorts. In a later genetic analysis, fewer N-insertions in productive TCRs were reported among donors in an Asian-associated ancestry cluster than the roughly 640-donor mean. Compared with equally common non-associated chains, HLA-associated TCR beta chains in a later analysis were more clonally expanded and had lower generation probabilities. In this cohort, only TCR beta chains were sequenced, and detectable features were limited by the absence of alpha or paired-chain data. A later analysis found that most CMV-associated TCR beta chains appeared HLA-restricted, with HLA associations seemingly driven largely by CMV exposure. Most TCR sequences were seen in very few donors, while some public TCRs were found in many individuals. Because counts were too low, roughly 18 rarely observed V segments, including chromosome 9 orphons, were left out of the earlier analysis of 587 of the donors. At a false discovery rate of 0.05, a later analysis linked about 16,000 TCR beta sequences to specific HLA alleles. According to a later analysis, TCR association rates differed among HLA loci, with DRB1 alleles showing the most associated TCRs and HLA-C alleles showing the fewest. In the study, some 180 TCR beta chains were listed as associated with cytomegalovirus. HLA typing was unavailable for some donors at each locus, so association tests used only the typed subset. For the cohort, immune exposure information was limited to CMV serostatus. In an earlier analysis of around 600 of the donors, most TCR beta V segments were observed in productive rearrangements about 90% or about 30% of the time, broadly matching IMGT annotations. According to the authors, the approach could potentially be generalized to other disease states and immunological phenotypes. In vitro tests confirmed that three of the cytomegalovirus-associated TCR beta chains recognize cytomegalovirus antigens. Linkage disequilibrium might explain the correlated functional status among segregating V segments, but an unknown experimental factor could not be ruled out. The 87-base-pair reads could not distinguish some IMGT-functional V segments, including TRBV6-2 and TRBV6-3, so those segments were excluded. A further reported finding was that TCR beta sequences accurately predicted the HLA-A and HLA-B alleles for most subjects in the first cohort. Sequencing depth was assumed to be roughly uniform across donors in the presence/absence analyses, though that assumption may not hold. An association between a missense DCLRE1C variant and V-gene and J-gene trimming of TCR beta chains was found in a later genetic analysis and replicated in an independent cohort. Several of the top co-occurrence clusters appeared to be linked to parvovirus B19, influenza, CMV and Epstein-Barr virus, according to a later analysis.

A word on this clone: The antigen this receptor binds is unknown. Qualities for individual bases were not recorded, and no much larger clone is one base off.

The cohort consisted of 600 to 750 healthy bone marrow donors. At the time of sampling, every cohort member was nominally healthy, though immune exposures that went unrecorded were likely present. The donor tested CMV seronegative and was one of the 352 seronegative cohort members. Every donor gave a peripheral blood sample, and the peripheral blood mononuclear cells from that sample were used for TCR beta sequencing. Genomic DNA extraction from the blood cell samples was performed with the Qiagen DNeasy Blood Extraction Kit. The CDR3 measures 16 amino acids from cysteine to phenylalanine. Of all the DNA, just the CDR3 is kept, 48 bases in frame from base 1. The germline V and J ends show losses of 0 bases and 4 bases respectively, and no gene match explains 5 bases of the junction. CDR1 SGHNT and CDR2 YYREEE are derived from the germline V gene (reference sequence). Libraries were made using the immunoSEQ multiplex PCR assay. For the multiplex PCR, a mixture combining 60 forward primers for TCR Vbeta segments and 13 reverse primers for TCR Jbeta segments was used. A multiplex PCR assay on genomic DNA amplified the CDR3 region of rearranged TCR beta genes. Amplified TCR beta libraries were sequenced as 87-base-pair reads on the Illumina HiSeq System. Per the original workflow: Across the 500 to 700 repertoires, a later analysis counted 75 million to 90 million unique TCR beta chains, 8.5 million to 12 million of which were shared by at least two donors. Raw reads were error-corrected and collapsed into unique sequences by a nearest-neighbor algorithm in which closely related sequences were merged to remove PCR and sequencing errors. CDR3 sequences were aligned to IMGT reference sequences to assign V, D and J gene segments. For a sequence to be retained, a match of at least six nucleotides was required to both a V gene segment and a J gene segment. A rearrangement counted as productive if the CDR3 had no stop codons and remained in frame with V and J, and every other rearrangement counted as non-productive. CDR3 was defined according to IMGT convention as the region running from the second conserved V-encoded cysteine to the conserved J-encoded phenylalanine. The earlier analysis of 500 to 650 of the donors excluded any sequence lacking an unambiguous match to a single V gene segment. An earlier analysis of roughly 590 of the donors called V segments functional above 56.7% productive rearrangements and segregating when the between-donor standard deviation exceeded 5%. A statistical classification framework was built for diagnosing cytomegalovirus status from the catalog of TCR beta chain sequences. In a later analysis, V and J genes were assigned by comparing TCR nucleotide sequences against IMGT/GENE-DB human TR gene sequences. The TCRdist pipeline was used in a later analysis to assign CDR3 sequences and most-parsimonious VDJ recombination scenarios. A later analysis defined each TCR beta chain by its CDR3 amino acid sequence plus V-gene family, and excluded reads lacking a unique V-gene family. As a way to deal with suspected cross-contamination and a sequencing artifact, a later analysis dropped approximately 590 nucleotide sequences that were highly shared and had low generation probability. In a later analysis, a clonal expansion index for each public chain was calculated from normalized within-repertoire ranks of inferred template counts. In a later analysis, generation probabilities were computed using a VDJ recombination model fitted to out-of-frame rearrangements, and the results were checked against IGoR. In a later analysis, hypergeometric tests were used to score TCR-TCR, TCR-HLA and TCR-CMV co-occurrence, with a repertoire-size bias correction applied to TCR pairs. A later analysis estimated false discovery rates by permuting HLA or CMV assignments 20 times. A later analysis grouped co-occurring TCRs with DBSCAN, adding TCRdist sequence similarity when clustering within HLA-allele-positive subsets. For co-occurrence clustering, repertoires with fewer than 30,000 or more than 120,000 public chains were excluded, along with about five repertoires with anomalous nucleotide sharing. TCRdb's version of the immuneACCESS table is confined to in-frame rearrangements and falls short of the full clone set. An unresolved V gene accounts for under half of the shortfall where checked; the remainder is of unknown origin. That table is the source of V, J and clone size, and D and trimming were worked out from the DNA. The sample table contains approximately 290,000 clones; only one count was recorded for roughly 80% of them. The top ten clones comprise less than 0.4% of the sample.

The sequencing sample was made of PBMCs. The chain is assembled from TRBV5-4 and TRBJ2-1; 9 central nucleotides agree with TRBD2. This sequence originates from a girl aged 2 to 9 in good health and CMV-seronegative. The DNA reads TGTGCCAGCAGCTTGGGGAGCGGGGGGCGTTACAATGAGCAGTTCTTC. It specifies CASSLGSGGRYNEQFF.